The 30 T cell receptor beta chains presented below share a single source sample, sequenced in a study of blood T cells in healthy people across ages. A second PCR, run for about 7 to 11 cycles, used a sample-barcoded 5' primer plus a J-beta primer mix. TCRdb itself ran the 5' RACE reads through MiXCR, one entry per CDR3 protein. The sample contains 980,000 or so distinct CDR3 sequences, under 50% of which appear only once. The sample was blood. Every receptor here comes from a man in his thirties or forties in good health.

This rearrangement joins TRBV7-9 to TRBJ1-1; tentative D call: TRBD1 (6 bases). The CDR3 consists of 10 residues. Trimming shortened V by 5 bases and J by 13 bases, and 11 bases separated the two germline ends. Germline V gene data show CDR1 as SEHNR and CDR2 as FQNEAQ (reference sequence). The CDR3 protein is CASSPQGGFF. CDR3 sequence (DNA): TGTGCCAGCAGCCCCCAAGGGGGTTTCTTT.

The rearrangement links TRBV4-3 to TRBJ2-7, with 9 nucleotides matching TRBD1. This CDR3 has 14 residues. From germline, CDR1 is LGHNA and CDR2 YSLEER. The ends lost 2 bases at V and 6 bases at J; junction bases unmatched: 5. CDR3 region: CASSQPGQGIEQYF. The DNA of the CDR3 is TGCGCCAGCAGCCAACCGGGACAGGGTATCGAGCAGTACTTC.

In its sample, this clonotype was seen many times. The V gene is TRBV10-3, the J gene TRBJ2-1, with TRBD1 identical over 10 bases. The CDR3 extends over 14 amino acids. CDR1 is ENHRY and CDR2 is SYGVKD in the germline V gene. V shed 6 bases, J shed 3 bases, and the junction held 2 bases outside the gene matches. CDR3 amino acids: CAIRDRGDYNEQFF. The CDR3, as DNA: TGTGCCATCAGGGACAGGGGGGACTACAATGAGCAGTTCTTC.

The rearrangement joins TRBV4-3 to TRBJ2-7; D remains ambiguous. Germline V gene data show CDR1 as LGHNA and CDR2 as YSLEER. Trimming shortened V by 7 bases and J by 2 bases, and 18 bases separated the two germline ends. The CDR3 runs 15 residues. This chain's CDR3 is CASTPFQPPTYEQYF. In DNA form, the CDR3 reads TGCGCCAGCACCCCGTTTCAGCCGCCGACCTACGAGCAGTACTTC.

This clonotype appeared a single time. A much larger clone lies one base from this, so it may be a read error. This chain connects TRBV9 to TRBJ2-1; possibly TRBD1 or TRBD2 for D (6 bases each). Looked up from germline, CDR1 is SGDLS and CDR2 is YYNGEE. There are 15 residues in the CDR3. The CDR3 protein is CANSVEGGSYNEQFF. The CDR3 DNA is TGTGCCAACAGCGTAGAGGGGGGCTCCTACAATGAGCAGTTCTTC.

The chain links TRBV12-3 or TRBV12-4 to TRBJ1-2, with TRBD1 matching 8 bases. The V segment lost 5 bases and the J segment 8 bases; nucleotides outside the gene matches: 4. The CDR3 sequence is 12 residues long. Here the CDR3 reads CASSRTGMGYTF. CDR3 nucleotides: TGTGCCAGCAGTAGGACAGGGATGGGCTACACCTTC.

The chain is built from TRBV7-2 and TRBJ2-3; 8 nucleotides align to TRBD2. The CDR3 contains 15 residues. In germline, CDR1 is SGHTA, CDR2 FQGNSA. Trimming cost V 6 bases and J 4 bases; bases outside gene matches: 9. The CDR3, as DNA: TGTGCCAGCAGAACCGGGACTAGTTCCTCAGATACGCAGTATTTT. It specifies CASRTGTSSSDTQYF.

The chain recombines TRBV2 with TRBJ2-4; TRBD2 agrees at 7 bases. The J call is in doubt because the DNA end fits TRBJ2-5 better. There are 15 residues in the CDR3. Germline V gene data show CDR1 as SNHLY and CDR2 as FYNNEI. The CDR3 protein is CASSASRLARETQYF. The CDR3 DNA follows: TGTGCCAGCAGTGCCAGTAGACTAGCCCGGGAGACCCAGTACTTC.

This clonotype was observed a few times. The V call is TRBV27, the J call TRBJ2-3; D unresolved. Germline CDR1 is MNHEY and CDR2 is SMNVEV (reference sequence). The CDR3 length is 16 residues. Trimming took off 7 bases at V and 1 base at J, with 18 bases between the two ends. This CDR3 reads CASNPFSIPGTDTQYF. The CDR3 DNA follows: TGTGCCAGCAACCCCTTTTCGATCCCGGGCACAGATACGCAGTATTTT.

This clonotype was recorded many times. This chain joins TRBV6-4 and TRBJ2-1, with 8 positions matching TRBD2. Per germline, CDR1 MRHNA and CDR2 SNTAGT. The CDR3 sequence is 15 residues long. J was trimmed by 4 bases and V by 0 bases; bases with no gene match: 2. CDR3 protein: CASSDSASGYNEQFF. The CDR3 DNA follows: TGTGCCAGCAGTGACTCGGCTAGCGGGTACAATGAGCAGTTCTTC.

The genes are TRBV10-3 and TRBJ2-4, with a weak D call TRBD1 (5 bases). The J call may be wrong; the DNA end is better matched by TRBJ2-5. Germline values: CDR1 ENHRY, CDR2 SYGVKD. The CDR3 has 14 amino acids. CDR3 residues: CAISEETEQETQYF. CDR3 nucleotides: TGTGCCATCAGTGAGGAGACAGAGCAAGAGACCCAGTACTTC.

The CDR3 DNA is TGTGCCAGCGGACTAGCGGGGTTCGATGAGCAGTTCTTC. This translates into CASGLAGFDEQFF. V gene TRBV3-1 combines with J gene TRBJ2-1, with 12 nucleotides matching TRBD2. Germline trimming cut 8 bases from V and 8 bases from J; bases unmatched to any gene: 4. CDR1 and CDR2 (germline): LGHDT, YNNKEL (reference sequence). The CDR3 consists of 13 residues.

This clonotype was recorded a few times. The chain combines TRBV7-2 with TRBJ1-2; the D gene is possibly TRBD1 (5 bases). This CDR3 is 12 amino acids long. Germline V CDR1 and CDR2: SGHTA, FQGNSA. V gave up 3 bases and J gave up 8 bases, with 10 bases separating them. The CDR3 coding sequence is TGTGCCAGCAGCTTCAGCAGGGAAGGCTACACCTTC. This codes for CASSFSREGYTF.

J is TRBJ2-4 and V is TRBV2; D gene ambiguous. The DNA end is a closer match to TRBJ2-7, so the J assignment may be wrong. Per the germline V gene, CDR1 is SNHLY and CDR2 is FYNNEI. The CDR3 covers 13 residues. CDR3 protein: CASARESFYEQYF. Written as DNA, the CDR3 is TGTGCCAGCGCCCGTGAGAGCTTCTACGAGCAGTACTTC.

The chain carries TRBV27 and TRBJ1-2; D ambiguous. V was cut by 6 bases and J by 5 bases, with 10 bases left in between. The CDR3 totals 12 residues. Germline V lookup: CDR1 MNHEY, CDR2 SMNVEV (reference sequence). CDR3 residues: CASSQAGYGYTF. The DNA of the CDR3 is TGTGCCAGCAGCCAGGCGGGTTATGGCTACACCTTC.

This clonotype was seen a handful of times. The gene calls are TRBV9 and TRBJ2-3, with D uncertain. Germline CDR1 is SGDLS and CDR2 is YYNGEE. Trimming took off 0 bases at V and 1 base at J, with 9 bases between the two ends. There are 15 residues in the CDR3. The CDR3 DNA reads as TGTGCCAGCAGCGTAGTAGGACCAGGCACAGATACGCAGTATTTT. Its protein product is CASSVVGPGTDTQYF.

This clonotype has ten or more counts. The chain has TRBV7-9 and TRBJ2-3, with D uncertain. The CDR3 length is 13 residues. Germline loops: CDR1 SEHNR, CDR2 FQNEAQ (reference sequence). V was cut by 2 bases and J by 5 bases, with 8 bases left in between. The CDR3 nucleotides are TGTGCCAGCAGCTTATCCGCCGGAGATACGCAGTATTTT. This translates into CASSLSAGDTQYF.

This clonotype was counted a few times. The rearrangement joins TRBV20-1 to TRBJ2-3; D is perhaps TRBD1 or TRBD2 (5 bases each). The CDR3 extends over 12 amino acids. Germline CDR1 is DFQATT and CDR2 is SNEGSKA (reference sequence). Trimming stripped 6 bases from V and 2 bases from J, with 9 bases between. DNA of the CDR3: TGCAGTGCCCGAGGGGACACAGATACGCAGTATTTT. The encoded protein is CSARGDTDTQYF.

This clonotype has a count of ten or more. The chain carries TRBV7-2 and TRBJ2-2; 7 bases are a match to TRBD2. After removal of 0 bases from V and 6 bases from J, the junction contained 7 bases not matched to a gene. CDR3 length equals 16 residues. Germline V gives CDR1 SGHTA, CDR2 FQGNSA. The CDR3 region is CASSLAIAGGAGELFF. The CDR3, as DNA: TGTGCCAGCAGCTTAGCGATAGCGGGCGGGGCCGGGGAGCTGTTTTTT.

The chain combines TRBV20-1 with TRBJ1-5, with 7 bases identical to TRBD1. CDR3 length: 17 amino acids. After removal of 5 bases from V and 0 bases from J, the junction contained 13 bases not matched to a gene. The germline gives CDR1 DFQATT, CDR2 SNEGSKA (reference sequence). The CDR3 is CSAPSLGGDHSNQPQHF. In nucleotides, the CDR3 is TGCAGTGCTCCGTCGTTAGGGGGCGACCATAGCAATCAGCCCCAGCATTTT.

This chain connects TRBV7-3 to TRBJ2-2, with 7 bases lining up with TRBD2. The junction had 6 bases not matched to a gene; V was cut back by 4 bases and J by 4 bases. The germline V gene has CDR1 SGHTA and CDR2 FQGTGA. This CDR3 contains 15 residues. The CDR3 spells CASSSAGTITGELFF. The CDR3 region has the DNA TGTGCCAGCAGCTCCGCCGGGACTATCACCGGGGAGCTGTTTTTT.

The chain employs TRBV6-2 or TRBV6-3 and TRBJ2-6; the D is unclear. V was pared by 7 bases and J by 0 bases, with 13 bases between. CDR3 length: 16 amino acids. Germline V gives CDR1 MNHEY, CDR2 SVGEGT. The CDR3 here is CASTLRRPSGANVLTF. The CDR3, as DNA: TGTGCCAGCACCCTGAGACGGCCCTCTGGGGCCAACGTCCTGACTTTC.

This clonotype was seen more than once but under ten times. The CDR3 loop reads CSVERVTGDTQYF. For the CDR3, the DNA is TGCAGCGTTGAAAGGGTCACAGGGGATACGCAGTATTTT. The chain is built from TRBV29-1 and TRBJ2-3, with TRBD1 as a possible D gene (6 bases). V gave up 2 bases and J gave up 6 bases, with 12 bases separating them. Germline CDR1 reads SQVTM; CDR2 reads ANQGSEA. This CDR3 has 13 amino acids.

V is TRBV12-3 or TRBV12-4 and J is TRBJ2-2; tentative D call: TRBD2 (7 bases). This CDR3 has 15 amino acids. V dropped 6 bases and J dropped 6 bases, with 17 bases sitting between them. The CDR3 DNA follows: TGTGCCAGCAGCTTACAACAGGGAGGGCCCGGGGAGCTGTTTTTT. Translated, it gives CASSLQQGGPGELFF.

The chain joins TRBV4-1 to TRBJ2-1; TRBD2 matches 11 bases. The CDR3 has 16 residues. The trim removed 4 bases at V and 6 bases at J, leaving 8 bases unmatched. CDR1 and CDR2 (germline): MGHRA, YSYEKL. CDR3 loop: CASSLFSGGAINEQFF. In DNA form, the CDR3 reads TGCGCCAGCAGCCTCTTTAGCGGGGGGGCGATCAATGAGCAGTTCTTC.

This clonotype was seen only a few times. The rearrangement uses TRBV6-5 and TRBJ2-5; D is undetermined. Germline V gene lookup returns CDR1 MNHEY and CDR2 SVGAGI. The length of the CDR3 is 13 residues. Between the trimmed V and J ends, which lost 6 bases and 1 base, there was a span of 9 bases. The chain's CDR3 is CASRNYAQETQYF. The CDR3 DNA reads as TGTGCCAGCAGAAACTATGCCCAAGAGACCCAGTACTTC.

There are a few counts of this clonotype. V and J are TRBV27 and TRBJ2-1; 9 bases fit TRBD2. CDR3 length: 14 residues. Germline V gene lookup returns CDR1 MNHEY and CDR2 SMNVEV (reference sequence). J gave up 3 bases and V 5 bases, and 2 bases lay outside the gene matches. The CDR3 loop reads CASSRLADYNEQFF. CDR3 sequence (DNA): TGTGCCAGCAGTAGACTAGCGGACTACAATGAGCAGTTCTTC.

The chain combines TRBV7-9 with TRBJ2-7, with TRBD2 matching over 12 bases. The DNA end is more similar to TRBJ2-5, so the J call may be wrong. Germline V gene lookup returns CDR1 SEHNR and CDR2 FQNEAQ (reference sequence). There are 17 residues in the CDR3. CDR3 sequence reads: CASSLRASGGAQETQYF. The CDR3 DNA reads TGTGCCAGCAGCTTAAGGGCTAGCGGGGGGGCCCAAGAGACCCAGTACTTC.

The J gene is TRBJ2-1, the V gene TRBV29-1; the D call may be TRBD1 or TRBD2 (5 bases each). The germline V gene has CDR1 SQVTM and CDR2 ANQGSEA. The CDR3 loop spans 14 amino acids. CDR3 DNA sequence: TGCAGTATACAACGTGGGGGAGTAGGCAATGAGCAGTTCTTC. This sequence encodes CSIQRGGVGNEQFF.

V and J are TRBV4-3 and TRBJ1-6; D may be TRBD1 (5 bases). Trimming cost V 0 bases and J 0 bases, with 9 bases left between them. CDR1 is LGHNA and CDR2 is YSLEER in the germline V gene. The CDR3 is 17 residues long. The CDR3 nucleotides are TGCGCCAGCAGCCAAGATTCAGGGAGCTCCTATAATTCACCCCTCCACTTT. This gives the protein CASSQDSGSSYNSPLHF.